The TCR beta chain described here comes from a study of blood T cell repertoires in COVID-19. Study-wide background: Both acute and convalescent COVID-19 samples were obtained from the United States, Italy and Spain. T cells, B-cell-depleted T cells, or PBMCs supplied cDNA or gDNA.

The CDR3 runs 14 residues. Trimming pared 2 bases from V and 5 bases from J, leaving 9 bases between. CDR1 is KGHSH, CDR2 LQKENI, per germline. In the authors' workflow: Reference gene primer amplification gave estimated nucleated cell counts. The protocol was immunoSEQ multiplex PCR, while the TCRdb copy is restricted to in-frame clones and leaves out a portion. V, J and clone size derive from that table, while D and trimming were established from the DNA sequence. The table includes under 300,000 clones, approximately 83% detected once. Material for sequencing was peripheral blood. The chain employs TRBV18 and TRBJ1-4; D might be TRBD1 (5 bases). This clonotype was sampled from a man aged 30-40 years who had recovered from COVID-19. The CDR3 is CASSPGGGNEKLFF. DNA of the CDR3: TGTGCCAGCTCACCAGGGGGAGGAAATGAAAAACTGTTTTTT.